The 2 T cell receptor beta chains listed next were all sequenced from one sample in a study of blood T cell repertoires in COVID-19. Only in-frame clones appear in the TCRdb table, and some are missing; sequencing was by immunoSEQ multiplex PCR. The table lists roughly 170,000 clones, approximately 80% of them singletons. Sample: PBMCs or T cells enriched from blood (not recorded which). These receptors all come from a woman aged 50 to 60 who had recovered from COVID-19.

The chain uses TRBV7-6 and TRBJ2-1, with D tentatively TRBD2 (5 bases). Trimming shortened V by 1 base and J by 14 bases, and 21 bases separated the two germline ends. Germline CDR1 SGHVS, CDR2 FNYEAQ. The CDR3 is 15 amino acids. The CDR3 DNA is TGTGCCAGCAGCTTAGAGTCGCAGCGGAGGTCGGAAAAGTTCTTC. As protein: CASSLESQRRSEKFF.

V gene TRBV12-3 or TRBV12-4 combines with J gene TRBJ1-5; D is possibly TRBD1 (5 bases). This CDR3 is built from 13 residues. V lost 6 bases and J 6 bases, leaving 12 bases between the germline ends. The CDR3: CASRPGGRQPQHF. The DNA for the CDR3 is TGTGCCAGCAGACCCGGGGGACGTCAGCCCCAGCATTTT.